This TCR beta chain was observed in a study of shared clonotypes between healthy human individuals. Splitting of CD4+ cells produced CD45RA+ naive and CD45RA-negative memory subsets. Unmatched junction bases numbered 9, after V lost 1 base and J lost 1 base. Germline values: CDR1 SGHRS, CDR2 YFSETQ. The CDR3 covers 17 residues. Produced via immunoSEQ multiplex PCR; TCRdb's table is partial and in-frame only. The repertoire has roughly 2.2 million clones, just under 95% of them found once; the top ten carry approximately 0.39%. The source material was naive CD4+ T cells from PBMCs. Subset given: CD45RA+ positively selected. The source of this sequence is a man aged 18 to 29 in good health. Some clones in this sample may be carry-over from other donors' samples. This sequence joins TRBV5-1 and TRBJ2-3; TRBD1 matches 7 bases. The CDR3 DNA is TGCGCCAGCAGCTTGTCGCTAGTAACAGGGGGCACAGATACGCAGTATTTT. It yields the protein CASSLSLVTGGTDTQYF. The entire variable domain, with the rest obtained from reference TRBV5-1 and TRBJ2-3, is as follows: KAGVTQTPRYLIKTRGQQVTLSCSPISGHRSVSWYQQTPGQGLQFLFEYFSETQRNKGNFPGRFSGRQFSNSRSEMNVSTLELGDSALYLCASSLSLVTGGTDTQYFGPGTRLTVL.